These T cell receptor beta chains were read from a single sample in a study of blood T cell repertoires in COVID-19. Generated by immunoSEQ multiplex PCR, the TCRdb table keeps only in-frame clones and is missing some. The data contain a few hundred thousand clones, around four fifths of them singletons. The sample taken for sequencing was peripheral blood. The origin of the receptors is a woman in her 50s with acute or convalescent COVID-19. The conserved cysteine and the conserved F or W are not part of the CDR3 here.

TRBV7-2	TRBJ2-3	ASSQSSGRTTSTDTQY
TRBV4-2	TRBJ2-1	ASSQDRGGVPYNEQF
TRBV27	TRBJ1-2	ASRIGGGLGMHGYT
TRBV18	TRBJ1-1	ASSPLDFSNTEAF
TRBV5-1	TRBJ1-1	ASSLTGMNTEAF
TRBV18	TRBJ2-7	ASSPGGDRSYEQY
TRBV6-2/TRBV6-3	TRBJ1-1	ASSWSGTGITEAF
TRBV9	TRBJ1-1	ASSVGEDRGTEAF
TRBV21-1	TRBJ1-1	ASSSDRDTEAF
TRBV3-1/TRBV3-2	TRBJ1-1	ASSYRGQGGTEAF
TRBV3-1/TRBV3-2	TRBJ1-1	ASTFEGGLEAF
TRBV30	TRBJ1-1	AWSRGWRAF
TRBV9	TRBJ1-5	ASSVGEAQPQH
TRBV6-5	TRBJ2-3	ASTSLADTQY
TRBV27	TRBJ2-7	ASRGQGFHEQY
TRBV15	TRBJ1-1	ATSRERDRGAEAF
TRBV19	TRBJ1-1	ASSMTRTAENTEAF
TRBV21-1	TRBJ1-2	ARGQGTYGYT
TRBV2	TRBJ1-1	ASFADTKNTEAF
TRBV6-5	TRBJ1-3	VSKPGTLSGNTIY
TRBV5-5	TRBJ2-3	ASSLEEADTDTQY
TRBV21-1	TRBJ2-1	ASWGLAGGSSYNEQF
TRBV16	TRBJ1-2	ASSPGQASNYGYT